Below are 7 T cell receptor beta chains sequenced from a single sample in a study of cytomegalovirus exposure and HLA in healthy donors (dated by TCRdb to 2017 to 2019). To prepare the library, the immunoSEQ multiplex PCR assay was applied. For the multiplex PCR, a mixture combining 60 forward primers for TCR Vbeta segments and 13 reverse primers for TCR Jbeta segments was used. In TCRdb, the immuneACCESS table is reduced to in-frame sequences with V and J assigned. These tables do not hold every clone; where another copy was compared, an unresolved V gene accounts for under half, and the others remain unexplained. The sample yields some 150,000 clones; more than 65% were counted once. The ten most abundant clones make up just under 6.5% of the sample. The sequenced sample consisted of PBMCs. The receptors were gathered from a man aged 50 to 59 in good health and CMV-seropositive.

The gene calls are TRBV5-1 and TRBJ1-4; 8 positions agree with TRBD1. Trimming cost V 2 bases and J 5 bases; bases outside gene matches: 2. Germline CDR1 and CDR2: SGHRS and YFSETQ. CDR3 length equals 14 residues. The DNA for the CDR3 is TGCGCCAGCAGCTTTCAGGGGGCGAATGAAAAACTGTTTTTT. This encodes CASSFQGANEKLFF. The whole variable domain, remainder taken from reference TRBV5-1 and TRBJ1-4, is KAGVTQTPRYLIKTRGQQVTLSCSPISGHRSVSWYQQTPGQGLQFLFEYFSETQRNKGNFPGRFSGRQFSNSRSEMNVSTLELGDSALYLCASSFQGANEKLFFGSGTQLSVL.

V gene TRBV6-1 combines with J gene TRBJ1-2; 9 nucleotides line up with TRBD1. CDR3 length equals 14 residues. Germline CDR1 MNHNS, CDR2 SASEGT. Trimming at V came to 7 bases and at J to 6 bases, leaving 9 bases not matched to a gene. CDR3 residues: CASTPGQGWDGYTF. The CDR3 DNA is TGTGCCAGCACTCCGGGACAGGGATGGGATGGCTACACCTTC.

The chain couples TRBV29-1 to TRBJ2-1; TRBD1 matches at 8 bases. The CDR3 is 13 residues long. Germline lookup yields CDR1 SQVTM and CDR2 ANQGSEA. The ends lost 6 bases at V and 7 bases at J; junction bases unmatched: 8. CDR3 sequence reads: CSVSQGARNEQFF. In nucleotides, the CDR3 is TGCAGCGTCTCCCAGGGGGCAAGAAATGAGCAGTTCTTC.

The chain recombines TRBV7-8 with TRBJ2-7, with a tentative D call TRBD1 (6 bases). CDR1 and CDR2 from the germline V gene are SGHVS and FQNEAQ. The germline V and J ends were trimmed by 0 bases and 6 bases, with 18 bases remaining between them. This CDR3 comprises 16 residues. The CDR3 DNA is TGTGCCAGCAGCTTAGCGTTTCACAGGGTACCTACCGAGCAGTACTTC. Its protein product is CASSLAFHRVPTEQYF.

The chain is built from TRBV10-3 and TRBJ2-6, with D maybe TRBD2 (5 bases). The V end lost 10 bases, the J end lost 2 bases, and 12 bases lay between the germline ends. CDR1 and CDR2 (germline): ENHRY, SYGVKD. This CDR3 has 14 residues. In DNA form, the CDR3 reads TGTGCCACCTTTCCGGGGACTGGGGCCAACGTCCTGACTTTC. Translating it yields CATFPGTGANVLTF.

This rearrangement joins TRBV6-1 to TRBJ2-3; no clear D. The germline CDR1 and CDR2 sequences are MNHNS and SASEGT. V lost 1 base and J 4 bases, leaving 9 bases between the germline ends. CDR3 length: 14 amino acids. CDR3 nucleotide sequence: TGTGCCAGCAGTGAAGGGGTGGGCGCAGATACGCAGTATTTT. Residues: CASSEGVGADTQYF.

As regards this clone: At one boundary the junction diverges from the germline segment, which might be a read error. The chain joins TRBV7-9 to TRBJ2-7; TRBD1 might be the D (6 bases). CDR1 and CDR2 (germline): SEHNR, FQNEAQ (reference sequence). The length of the CDR3 is 15 residues. The DNA of the CDR3 is TGTTCCAGCAGCCCAGGACAGAGTAACTCCTACGAGCAGTACTTC. Translating gives CSSSPGQSNSYEQYF.